This entry lists 23 T cell receptor beta chains sequenced from one sample in a study of T cell responses to AZD1222 COVID-19 vaccine. The table came from immunoSEQ multiplex PCR; TCRdb's copy has only in-frame clones and leaves some out. Among about 69,000 clones listed, approximately 82% were seen once. The starting material was peripheral blood, obtained 28 days after the second AZD1222 dose. Receptors originate from an adult who received the AZD1222 COVID-19 vaccine.

The chain recombines TRBV7-9 with TRBJ2-2; 8 bases align to TRBD1. J was trimmed by 4 bases and V by 5 bases; bases with no gene match: 6. The germline gives CDR1 SEHNR, CDR2 FQNEAQ (reference sequence). The CDR3 contains 15 residues. The CDR3 reads CASSRRDRPTGELFF. The CDR3, as DNA: TGTGCCAGCAGCCGGCGGGACAGGCCCACCGGGGAGCTGTTTTTT.

The gene calls are TRBV21-1 and TRBJ2-5; the DNA was not compared with TRBD1, the D call given in the table. TRBV21-1 is tagged as a pseudogene. CDR3 length equals 15 residues. CDR3 nucleotides: TGTGCCAGCAGCCCACCCGAAGGACATGAAGAGACCCAGTACTTC. Residues: CASSPPEGHEETQYF.

CDR3 DNA: TGTGCCAGCAGTGGGGAGGGCACTGAAGCTTTCTTT. Its protein is CASSGEGTEAFF. V usage is TRBV12-3 or TRBV12-4 and J usage is TRBJ1-1; D not resolved. The length of the CDR3 is 12 residues. The V end was cut by 5 bases, the J end by 4 bases, with 8 bases between.

This chain links TRBV19 with TRBJ1-5, with 8 bases lining up with TRBD1. The CDR3 contains 15 residues. Germline CDR1 reads LNHDA; CDR2 reads SQIVND (reference sequence). J gave up 7 bases and V 2 bases, and 7 bases lay outside the gene matches. CDR3 protein: CASSIRTGPGQPQHF. The CDR3 DNA sequence: TGTGCCAGTAGTATACGGACAGGGCCGGGCCAGCCCCAGCATTTT. Filled out from reference TRBV19 and TRBJ1-5, the complete variable domain reads DGGITQSPKYLFRKEGQNVTLSCEQNLNHDAMYWYRQDPGQGLRLIYYSQIVNDFQKGDIAEGYSVSREKKESFPLTVTSAQKNPTAFYLCASSIRTGPGQPQHFGDGTRLSIL.

The rearrangement links TRBV6-2 or TRBV6-3 to TRBJ2-7; D unresolved. Germline V CDR1 and CDR2: MNHEY, SVGEGT. The CDR3 sequence is 13 residues long. Trimming took off 2 bases at V and 3 bases at J, with 8 bases between the two ends. The CDR3 DNA reads TGTGCCAGCAGTTACGAGGAAGACTACGAGCAGTACTTC. Residues: CASSYEEDYEQYF.

As DNA, the CDR3 is TGTGCCTGGAACCAGGGGCCCGGGGGTAGAGAGACCCAGTACTTC. Translated, it gives CAWNQGPGGRETQYF. This rearrangement joins TRBV30 to TRBJ2-5; either TRBD1 or TRBD2 may supply D (6 bases each). Germline V gene sequence: CDR1 GTSNPN, CDR2 SVGIG (reference sequence). CDR3 length: 15 amino acids. The V end was cut by 4 bases, the J end by 4 bases, with 19 bases between.

This clone was picked up one time. This rearrangement joins TRBV28 to TRBJ1-1; 8 nucleotides align to TRBD1. V lost 2 bases and J lost 2; bases outside the gene matches: 4. The CDR3 runs 15 residues. Germline CDR1 and CDR2: MDHEN and SYDVKM. The CDR3 sequence: CASSLNRGGNTEAFF. DNA of the CDR3: TGTGCCAGCAGTTTAAACAGGGGGGGAAACACTGAAGCTTTCTTT. The full variable domain, its missing parts supplied by reference TRBV28 and TRBJ1-1, is DVKVTQSSRYLVKRTGEKVFLECVQDMDHENMFWYRQDPGLGLRLIYFSYDVKMKEKGDIPEGYSVSREKKERFSLILESASTNQTSMYLCASSLNRGGNTEAFFGQGTRLTVV.

The chain employs TRBV2 and TRBJ2-1; D unresolved. Looked up from germline, CDR1 is SNHLY and CDR2 is FYNNEI. Trimming pared 1 base from V and 6 bases from J, leaving 13 bases between. This CDR3 contains 15 residues. The CDR3 sequence: CASSEVAIASNEQFF. DNA for the CDR3: TGTGCCAGCAGTGAAGTGGCTATCGCCAGCAATGAGCAGTTCTTC.

This rearrangement joins TRBV29-1 to TRBJ2-3; tentatively, D is TRBD2 (6 bases). The V gene's germline CDR1 is SQVTM and CDR2 ANQGSEA. The CDR3 spans 15 residues. The ends were cut back, 3 bases at V and 0 bases at J, with 13 bases in the middle. The CDR3 sequence is CSVEVLGTSTDTQYF. CDR3 sequence (DNA): TGCAGCGTTGAGGTCCTGGGGACTAGCACAGATACGCAGTATTTT.

This chain uses TRBV5-1 with TRBJ2-2; tentatively, D is TRBD1 (5 bases). CDR1 SGHRS and CDR2 YFSETQ come from the germline V gene. The CDR3 has 13 amino acids. V was pared by 6 bases and J by 3 bases, with 9 bases between. The chain's CDR3 is CASKWGDTGELFF. DNA of the CDR3: TGCGCCAGCAAATGGGGCGACACCGGGGAGCTGTTTTTT.

The gene calls are TRBV18 and TRBJ1-6; D unresolved. This CDR3 region has 15 residues. From germline, CDR1 is KGHSH and CDR2 LQKENI. Trimming pared 6 bases from V and 4 bases from J, leaving 13 bases between. This CDR3 reads CASSPGNGYNSPLHF. The CDR3 DNA reads as TGTGCCAGCTCCCCCGGGAACGGATATAATTCACCCCTCCACTTT.

The V call is TRBV5-1, the J call TRBJ2-1; D unresolved. V was trimmed by 4 bases and J by 2 bases, leaving 13 bases between them. The CDR3 is 15 amino acids. CDR1 SGHRS and CDR2 YFSETQ come from the germline V gene. The DNA for the CDR3 is TGCGCCAGCAGCCTGACCCGGGCTACCTACAATGAGCAGTTCTTC. Translated: CASSLTRATYNEQFF.

The chain links TRBV19 to TRBJ1-1; D remains unclear. Germline V gene data show CDR1 as LNHDA and CDR2 as SQIVND (reference sequence). V gave up 5 bases and J gave up 1 base, with 8 bases separating them. This CDR3 is 13 amino acids long. The DNA for the CDR3 is TGTGCCAGTAGTCGGGTCGAGAACACTGAAGCTTTCTTT. Translating gives CASSRVENTEAFF.

The chain has TRBV10-3 and TRBJ2-1; either TRBD1 or TRBD2 may fit D (5 bases each). Germline V gives CDR1 ENHRY, CDR2 SYGVKD. Trimming left V 1 base short and J 2 bases short, with 12 bases between. The CDR3 length is 16 residues. CDR3 protein: CAISEYGTATYNEQFF. CDR3 nucleotides: TGTGCCATCAGTGAGTACGGGACCGCGACCTACAATGAGCAGTTCTTC.

The chain has TRBV7-2 and TRBJ2-1, with D perhaps TRBD1 (6 bases). The V gene lost 6 bases and the J gene lost 2 bases, with 11 bases spanning the gap. Germline V gene sequence: CDR1 SGHTA, CDR2 FQGNSA. The CDR3 spans 14 residues. The CDR3 reads CASRRTEPYNEQFF. DNA of the CDR3: TGTGCCAGCAGGCGGACAGAGCCCTACAATGAGCAGTTCTTC.

The V call is TRBV5-1, the J call TRBJ2-3; TRBD2 is a possible D gene (6 bases). Germline CDR1 reads SGHRS; CDR2 reads YFSETQ. CDR3 length: 15 amino acids. Deletions cut 0 bases from V and 6 bases from J, with 14 bases between. CDR3 DNA: TGCGCCAGCAGCTTGGATGGGGCACGGGGGGATACGCAGTATTTT. The encoded protein is CASSLDGARGDTQYF.

The V call is TRBV5-6, the J call TRBJ2-7; the match to TRBD1 covers 7 bases. Trimming at V came to 1 base and at J to 4 bases, leaving 5 bases not matched to a gene. CDR1 SGHDT and CDR2 YYEEEE come from the germline V gene. The CDR3 length is 14 residues. CDR3: CASSLTGAAYEQYF. As DNA, the CDR3 is TGTGCCAGCAGCTTGACAGGGGCCGCATACGAGCAGTACTTC.

The V gene is TRBV19, the J gene TRBJ1-1; D remains ambiguous. The CDR3 totals 16 residues. Germline V gene lookup returns CDR1 LNHDA and CDR2 SQIVND (reference sequence). Trimming left V 4 bases short and J 1 base short, with 16 bases between. The CDR3 sequence: CASSRPIQGGNTEAFF. CDR3 sequence (DNA): TGTGCCAGTAGTAGACCCATACAAGGCGGGAACACTGAAGCTTTCTTT.

This rearrangement joins TRBV11-3 to TRBJ1-2; 12 bases are shared with TRBD1. The CDR3 has 14 amino acids. V shed 4 bases, J shed 8 bases, and the junction held 5 bases outside the gene matches. Per the germline V gene, CDR1 is SGHNT and CDR2 is YENEEA. The CDR3 nucleotides are TGTGCCAGCAGCTCTGGGACAGGGGGCTCGGGCTACACCTTC. Its protein is CASSSGTGGSGYTF.

The rearrangement links TRBV7-9 to TRBJ1-2, with D possibly being TRBD1 (6 bases). This CDR3 is built from 17 residues. V was shortened by 2 bases and J by 0 bases, with 16 bases between the two germline ends. Germline V gives CDR1 SEHNR, CDR2 FQNEAQ (reference sequence). CDR3 protein: CASSLMNAPGANYGYTF. The CDR3, as DNA: TGTGCCAGCAGCTTAATGAACGCGCCAGGGGCTAACTATGGCTACACCTTC. Together with reference TRBV7-9 and TRBJ1-2, the CDR3 gives the full variable domain: DTGVSQNPRHKITKRGQNVTFRCDPISEHNRLYWYRQTLGQGPEFLTYFQNEAQLEKSRLLSDRFSAERPKGSFSTLEIQRTEQGDSAMYLCASSLMNAPGANYGYTFGSGTRLTVV.

This clone occurred a few times. This rearrangement joins TRBV6-6 to TRBJ2-7; 9 bases agree with TRBD1. The CDR3 length is 16 residues. CDR1 and CDR2 from the germline V gene are MNHNY and SVGAGI (reference sequence). The V gene end was trimmed by 5 bases and the J gene end by 3 bases; junction bases not matched to a gene: 11. CDR3 coding DNA: TGTGCCAGCAGTAGGGACAGGGTAACATTCCTCTACGAGCAGTACTTC. This translates into CASSRDRVTFLYEQYF.

The rearrangement links TRBV5-1 to TRBJ1-1; 7 nucleotides line up with TRBD1. Germline CDR1 is SGHRS and CDR2 is YFSETQ. The trim removed 0 bases at V and 5 bases at J, leaving 10 bases unmatched. CDR3 length: 16 residues. The CDR3 sequence: CASSLDRGTQSTEAFF. In DNA, the CDR3 is TGCGCCAGCAGCTTGGACAGGGGAACTCAGTCAACTGAAGCTTTCTTT.

The chain recombines TRBV3-1 (or the pseudogene TRBV3-2) with TRBJ1-2; D is undetermined. The CDR3 is made up of 13 amino acids. The V gene's germline CDR1 is LGHDT and CDR2 YNNKEL (reference sequence). V was shortened by 2 bases and J by 8 bases, with 12 bases between the two germline ends. The CDR3, as DNA: TGTGCCAGCAGCCAAACCCGGGAGGAGGGCTACACCTTC. Its protein product is CASSQTREEGYTF.